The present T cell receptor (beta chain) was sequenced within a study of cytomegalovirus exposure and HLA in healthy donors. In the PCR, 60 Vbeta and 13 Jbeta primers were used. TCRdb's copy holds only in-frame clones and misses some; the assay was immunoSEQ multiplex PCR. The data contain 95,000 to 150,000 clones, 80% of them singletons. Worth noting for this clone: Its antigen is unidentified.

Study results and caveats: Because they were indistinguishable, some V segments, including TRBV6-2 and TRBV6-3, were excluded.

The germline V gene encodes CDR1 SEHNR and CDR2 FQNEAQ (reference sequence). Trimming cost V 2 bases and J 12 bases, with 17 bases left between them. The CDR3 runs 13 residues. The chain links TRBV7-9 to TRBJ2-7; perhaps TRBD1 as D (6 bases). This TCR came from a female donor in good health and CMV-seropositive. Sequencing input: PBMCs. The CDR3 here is CASSLPGDNLPYF. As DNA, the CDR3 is TGTGCCAGCAGCTTACCTGGGGACAACCTGCCGTACTTC.